This TCR beta chain was captured by sequencing in a study of shared clonotypes between healthy human individuals. Study as a whole: There were three CD4 naive, three CD4 memory, two CD8 naive and one CD8 memory plates per donor.

Each subset's genomic DNA was shared equally among a number of immunoSEQ plates. This table comes from immunoSEQ multiplex PCR, and its TCRdb copy is limited to in-frame clones, with some not included. Of around 100,000 clones in the sample, roughly 69% were seen once. There are 13 residues in the CDR3. Germline-derived CDR1 and CDR2 are SGHVS and FNYEAQ. V was pared by 10 bases and J by 0 bases, with 11 bases between. The chain combines TRBV7-6 with TRBJ2-3; D might be TRBD1 (5 bases). Source material: memory CD8+ T cells sorted from blood. The subset was: CD45RO+ cells pooled with CCR7-negative TemRA cells. The sequence was obtained from a man aged 25-40 years in good health. Here the CDR3 reads CATRQGSTDTQYF. CDR3 in DNA: TGTGCCACAAGGCAGGGAAGCACAGATACGCAGTATTTT.